These 29 T cell receptor beta chains were all obtained from the same sample, sequenced in a study of T cells after somatic rescue of genetic block. Libraries were prepared by immunoSEQ multiplex PCR; TCRdb keeps only in-frame clonotypes and omits some of them. The table lists around 12,000 clones, around 72% of them singletons, with about 20% in the top ten. Specimen: peripheral blood mononuclear cells (PBMCs). The receptors derive from a boy aged 5-17 years.

The chain has TRBV6-1 and TRBJ2-3; D possibly uses TRBD1 or TRBD2 (5 bases each). Trimming removed 0 bases at V and 1 base at J, with 11 bases between. This CDR3 region has 16 residues. The germline CDR1 and CDR2 sequences are MNHNS and SASEGT. In DNA form, the CDR3 reads TGTGCCAGCAGTGAAGCAGTGCAGGGAGGCACAGATACGCAGTATTTT. The encoded protein is CASSEAVQGGTDTQYF.

The gene calls are TRBV10-1 and TRBJ2-5; TRBD2 aligns across 8 bases. The trim removed 1 base at V and 7 bases at J, leaving 8 bases unmatched. This CDR3 spans 15 amino acids. CDR1 is WNHNN, CDR2 SYGVQD, per germline (reference sequence). The CDR3, as DNA: TGCGCCAGCAGTGAGTTGTCGGGAGGGCGGGGGACCCAGTACTTC. Amino acid sequence: CASSELSGGRGTQYF.

The chain couples TRBV5-4 to TRBJ2-5; 9 bases are a match to TRBD1. The CDR3 spans 16 residues. Unmatched junction bases numbered 7, after V lost 2 bases and J lost 2 bases. The germline CDR1 and CDR2 sequences are SGHNT and YYREEE (reference sequence). Here the CDR3 reads CASSFTTGGGQETQYF. As DNA, the CDR3 is TGTGCCAGCAGCTTCACGACAGGGGGAGGGCAAGAGACCCAGTACTTC.

This clone was counted only a few times. The chain links TRBV6-6 to TRBJ1-3, with D perhaps matching TRBD1 (6 bases). Trimming took off 2 bases at V and 4 bases at J, with 9 bases between the two ends. CDR1 is MNHNY and CDR2 is SVGAGI in the germline V gene (reference sequence). The CDR3 runs to 14 residues. The CDR3 region is CASSYGGEGNTIYF. CDR3 in DNA: TGTGCCAGCAGTTACGGGGGCGAAGGAAACACCATATATTTT.

The table lists this clone with a few counts. The gene calls are TRBV9 and TRBJ2-3; 8 positions agree with TRBD2. The CDR3 loop spans 18 amino acids. The germline gives CDR1 SGDLS, CDR2 YYNGEE. V shed 2 bases, J shed 4 bases, and the junction held 15 bases outside the gene matches. The CDR3 reads CASSVGLALKGPPDTQYF. For the CDR3, the DNA is TGTGCCAGCAGCGTCGGACTAGCCCTGAAGGGTCCTCCAGATACGCAGTATTTT.

Note on this clone: Other DNA sequences in the same sample also yield this CDR3. The rearrangement joins TRBV9 to TRBJ2-2; 7 bases agree with TRBD1. Per germline, CDR1 SGDLS and CDR2 YYNGEE. V lost 3 bases, J lost 2 bases, and 7 bases stayed unmatched. This CDR3 region has 16 residues. Here the CDR3 DNA reads TGTGCCAGCAGCGCAGGGGGACAGCCCAACACCGGGGAGCTGTTTTTT. Amino acids: CASSAGGQPNTGELFF.

This clone occurred once. J is TRBJ2-2 and V is TRBV19; D call uncertain. This CDR3 comprises 13 residues. V was cut by 5 bases and J by 6 bases, with 10 bases left in between. Germline assignment: CDR1 LNHDA and CDR2 SQIVND (reference sequence). The CDR3, as DNA: TGTGCCAGTAGTTCACAGATGGCCGGGGAGCTGTTTTTT. This encodes CASSSQMAGELFF.

V and J are TRBV5-5 and TRBJ1-6; 9 bases line up with TRBD1. The ends lost 5 bases at V and 8 bases at J; junction bases unmatched: 5. CDR3 size: 14 residues. The V gene's germline CDR1 is SGHKS and CDR2 YYEKEE (reference sequence). CDR3 in DNA: TGTGCCAGCAGTTGGGACAGGGACTATTCACCCCTCCACTTT. It encodes CASSWDRDYSPLHF.

This clone was seen only once. The CDR3 DNA is TGTGCCAGCAGTTTAGGGGCCGGGACAGGGGTCACAGATACGCAGTATTTT. Encoded protein: CASSLGAGTGVTDTQYF. The V and J genes are TRBV28 and TRBJ2-3; 10 nucleotides agree with TRBD1. Germline V CDR1 and CDR2: MDHEN, SYDVKM. Trimming at V came to 2 bases and at J to 2 bases, leaving 7 bases not matched to a gene. The CDR3 has 17 amino acids.

This sequence joins TRBV28 and TRBJ2-3; D may be TRBD2 (5 bases). The CDR3 is made up of 13 amino acids. The ends were cut back, 1 base at V and 10 bases at J, with 12 bases in the middle. Germline V gene lookup returns CDR1 MDHEN and CDR2 SYDVKM. CDR3 nucleotide sequence: TGTGCCAGCAGTTTATCCGGGAATCCGGCGCAGTATTTT. Translation: CASSLSGNPAQYF.

V gene TRBV7-7 combines with J gene TRBJ2-2, with 9 bases fitting TRBD2. Germline loops: CDR1 SSHAT, CDR2 FNYEAQ (reference sequence). This CDR3 region has 16 residues. V trimming: 3 bases; J trimming: 4 bases; junction bases outside the gene matches: 6. The CDR3 sequence is CASSFLPTSGTGELFF. The CDR3 DNA follows: TGTGCCAGCAGCTTCTTACCGACTAGCGGCACCGGGGAGCTGTTTTTT.

In nucleotides, the CDR3 is TGTGCCAGCAGGCCGGGAGGAGAGGAAAACATTCAGTACTTC. This encodes CASRPGGEENIQYF. The V call is TRBV6-6, the J call TRBJ2-4, with 7 bases that match TRBD2. CDR3 length equals 14 residues. J lost 5 bases, V lost 6 bases, and 7 bases had no gene match. Germline loops: CDR1 MNHNY, CDR2 SVGAGI (reference sequence).

V and J are TRBV5-1 and TRBJ2-1, with 8 nucleotides matching TRBD1. Trimming took 0 bases from V and 7 from J; bases not matched to a gene: 6. The CDR3 consists of 15 residues. Per the germline V gene, CDR1 is SGHRS and CDR2 is YFSETQ. The CDR3 here is CASSLAGQGPNEQFF. In DNA form, the CDR3 reads TGCGCCAGCAGCTTGGCAGGACAGGGACCGAATGAGCAGTTCTTC.

The chain employs TRBV7-9 and TRBJ2-3, with D possibly being TRBD1 (6 bases). The germline V and J ends were trimmed by 6 bases and 0 bases, with 13 bases remaining between them. Germline CDR1 and CDR2: SEHNR and FQNEAQ (reference sequence). The CDR3 has 15 residues. The CDR3 region is CASRIDRSSTDTQYF. DNA of the CDR3: TGTGCCAGCAGAATCGACAGGTCTAGCACAGATACGCAGTATTTT.

This clone has more than one count but fewer than ten. This sequence joins TRBV18 and TRBJ1-2; 9 bases line up with TRBD1. CDR3 length equals 13 residues. J was trimmed by 8 bases and V by 3 bases; bases with no gene match: 4. Germline V gene data show CDR1 as KGHSH and CDR2 as LQKENI. CDR3 protein: CASSPGQGKGYTF. DNA for the CDR3: TGTGCCAGCTCACCGGGACAGGGAAAAGGCTACACCTTC. Full variable domain (missing parts from reference TRBV18 and TRBJ1-2): NAGVMQNPRHLVRRRGQEARLRCSPMKGHSHVYWYRQLPEEGLKFMVYLQKENIIDESGMPKERFSAEFPKEGPSILRIQQVVRGDSAAYFCASSPGQGKGYTFGSGTRLTVV.

This rearrangement joins TRBV5-1 to TRBJ2-1; D may match TRBD1 or TRBD2 (5 bases each). In germline, CDR1 is SGHRS, CDR2 YFSETQ. V dropped 4 bases and J dropped 4 bases, with 15 bases sitting between them. This CDR3 has 15 amino acids. The DNA of the CDR3 is TGCGCCAGCAGCCCCGGTCAATGGGGGTACAATGAGCAGTTCTTC. This sequence encodes CASSPGQWGYNEQFF.

The chain employs TRBV5-1 and TRBJ1-6; 9 bases are shared with TRBD1. The V segment lost 6 bases and the J segment 7 bases; nucleotides outside the gene matches: 2. CDR1 is SGHRS, CDR2 YFSETQ, per germline. This CDR3 spans 13 amino acids. In nucleotides, the CDR3 is TGCGCCAGCACTGGGACAGGGAATTCACCCCTCCACTTT. Amino acid sequence: CASTGTGNSPLHF.

This chain joins TRBV19 and TRBJ1-4, with TRBD1 matching 7 bases. There are 16 residues in the CDR3. J gave up 8 bases and V 6 bases, and 15 bases lay outside the gene matches. The germline V gene encodes CDR1 LNHDA and CDR2 SQIVND (reference sequence). DNA for the CDR3: TGTGCCAGTAGCCCCTGGAGGGGAGACAGGGACGAAAAACTGTTTTTT. This translates into CASSPWRGDRDEKLFF.

The chain uses TRBV19 and TRBJ2-3, with TRBD1 matching over 8 bases. This CDR3 comprises 15 residues. Germline V gene data show CDR1 as LNHDA and CDR2 as SQIVND (reference sequence). With V trimmed by 5 bases and J by 0 bases, 4 bases remained unmatched. Here the CDR3 reads CASSPWTGSTDTQYF. DNA of the CDR3: TGTGCCAGTAGTCCCTGGACAGGGAGCACAGATACGCAGTATTTT.

The chain combines TRBV19 with TRBJ2-5, with 12 bases aligning to TRBD1. The DNA end is more similar to TRBJ2-7, so the J call may be wrong. CDR3 length: 18 amino acids. CDR1 is LNHDA, CDR2 SQIVND, per germline (reference sequence). The CDR3: CASSISRDRGPGSYEQYF. The CDR3 DNA reads as TGTGCCAGTAGTATTTCCCGGGACAGGGGGCCCGGGTCCTACGAGCAGTACTTC.

The chain links TRBV6-6 to TRBJ2-7; D is possibly TRBD1 or TRBD2 (5 bases each). CDR3 length equals 14 residues. Germline CDR1 and CDR2: MNHNY and SVGAGI (reference sequence). V lost 2 bases, J lost 3 bases, and 11 bases lay in between. In nucleotides, the CDR3 is TGTGCCAGCAGTTACAACGGGGCCCACTACGAGCAGTACTTC. Protein: CASSYNGAHYEQYF.

The chain combines TRBV30 with TRBJ2-7, with D tentatively TRBD1 (6 bases). The ends were cut back, 0 bases at V and 3 bases at J, with 6 bases in the middle. The CDR3 spans 12 residues. Germline assignment: CDR1 GTSNPN and CDR2 SVGIG (reference sequence). The DNA for the CDR3 is TGTGCCTGGAGTGTACAGGGCTACGAGCAGTACTTC. Its protein is CAWSVQGYEQYF.

V usage is TRBV29-1 and J usage is TRBJ2-1, with 9 bases fitting TRBD2. V was pared by 1 base and J by 6 bases, with 7 bases of the junction left unmatched. This CDR3 contains 15 residues. CDR1 is SQVTM, CDR2 ANQGSEA, per germline. CDR3 amino acids: CSVEGGLAGINEQFF. The DNA of the CDR3 is TGCAGCGTTGAAGGAGGTCTAGCGGGAATCAATGAGCAGTTCTTC.

V is TRBV11-2 and J is TRBJ1-2, with D possibly TRBD1 on 6 matching bases. The CDR3 is 16 amino acids. Germline CDR1 reads SGHAT; CDR2 reads FQNNGV. With 0 bases removed from V and 8 bases from J, the gap between germline ends came to 19 bases. CDR3 residues: CASSLDRGGLQGGYTF. CDR3 nucleotide sequence: TGTGCCAGCAGCTTAGATCGTGGGGGGCTACAAGGCGGCTACACCTTC.

The chain carries TRBV7-3 and TRBJ2-1, with D possibly TRBD2 on 7 matching bases. V lost 11 bases and J lost 5, with 16 bases in between. CDR1 and CDR2 (germline): SGHTA, FQGTGA. The CDR3 covers 13 residues. The CDR3 loop reads CASAGARDNEQFF. CDR3 DNA: TGTGCCTCCGCGGGGGCTAGGGACAATGAGCAGTTCTTC.

This clone was counted between two and nine times. This CDR3 is CASSPRGGRYGYTF. The CDR3 DNA is TGCGCCAGCAGCCCGAGGGGGGGACGCTATGGCTACACCTTC. V and J are TRBV5-1 and TRBJ1-2, with D possibly being TRBD1 (6 bases). The CDR3 has 14 amino acids. Germline-derived CDR1 and CDR2 are SGHRS and YFSETQ. Trimming removed 4 bases from V and 4 bases from J, with 14 bases in between. Full variable domain (missing parts from reference TRBV5-1 and TRBJ1-2): KAGVTQTPRYLIKTRGQQVTLSCSPISGHRSVSWYQQTPGQGLQFLFEYFSETQRNKGNFPGRFSGRQFSNSRSEMNVSTLELGDSALYLCASSPRGGRYGYTFGSGTRLTVV.

V is TRBV11-2 and J is TRBJ2-7; D is unclear. Per the germline V gene, CDR1 is SGHAT and CDR2 is FQNNGV. The CDR3 runs 14 residues. V was pared by 4 bases and J by 3 bases, with 13 bases between. As DNA, the CDR3 is TGTGCCAGCAGCTACTCCATACCTCTCTACGAGCAGTACTTC. Its translation: CASSYSIPLYEQYF.

This sequence joins TRBV9 and TRBJ2-1; TRBD2 agrees at 14 bases. V shed 4 bases and J 2 bases; nucleotides not matched to a gene: 8. CDR1 and CDR2 (germline): SGDLS, YYNGEE. This CDR3 has 18 amino acids. CDR3 in amino acids: CASSSGTSGRGAYNEQFF. In DNA form, the CDR3 reads TGTGCCAGCAGCTCCGGGACTAGCGGGAGAGGGGCCTACAATGAGCAGTTCTTC.

This clone turned up a few times. The rearrangement uses TRBV6-1 and TRBJ2-7; unclear D gene. This CDR3 is 15 amino acids long. Per the germline V gene, CDR1 is MNHNS and CDR2 is SASEGT. Trimming pared 3 bases from V and 2 bases from J, leaving 14 bases between. CDR3 in DNA: TGTGCCAGCAGTGATTTTTGGGCCGGAGCCTACGAGCAGTACTTC. Its translation is CASSDFWAGAYEQYF.